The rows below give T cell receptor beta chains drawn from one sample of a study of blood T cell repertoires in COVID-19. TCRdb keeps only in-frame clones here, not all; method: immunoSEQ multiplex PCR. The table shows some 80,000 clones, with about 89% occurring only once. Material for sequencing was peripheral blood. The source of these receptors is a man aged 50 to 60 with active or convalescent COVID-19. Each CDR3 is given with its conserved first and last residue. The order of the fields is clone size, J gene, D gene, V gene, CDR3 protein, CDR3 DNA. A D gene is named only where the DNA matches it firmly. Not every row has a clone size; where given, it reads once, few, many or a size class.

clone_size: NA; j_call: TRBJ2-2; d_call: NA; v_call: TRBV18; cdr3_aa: CASSPPLGQGHTGELFF; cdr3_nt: TGTGCCAGCTCACCACCTCTGGGACAAGGGCACACCGGGGAGCTGTTTTTT
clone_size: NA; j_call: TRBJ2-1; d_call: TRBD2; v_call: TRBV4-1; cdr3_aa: CASSQGASGGAYNEQFF; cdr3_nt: TGCGCCAGCAGCCAAGGGGCTAGCGGGGGGGCCTACAATGAGCAGTTCTTC
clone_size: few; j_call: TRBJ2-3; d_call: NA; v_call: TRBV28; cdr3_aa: CASSLWGGADTQYF; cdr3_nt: TGTGCCAGCAGCCTTTGGGGGGGGGCGGATACGCAGTATTTT
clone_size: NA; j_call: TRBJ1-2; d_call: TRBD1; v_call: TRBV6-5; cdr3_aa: CASRRQGAYYGYTF; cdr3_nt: TGTGCCAGCAGACGACAGGGGGCTTACTATGGCTACACCTTC
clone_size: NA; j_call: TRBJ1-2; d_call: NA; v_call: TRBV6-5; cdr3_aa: CASSGGTLTNYGYTF; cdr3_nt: TGTGCCAGCAGCGGGGGAACACTTACTAACTATGGCTACACCTTC
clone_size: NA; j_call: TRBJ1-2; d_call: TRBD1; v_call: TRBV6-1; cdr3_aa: CASSEDRGYGYTF; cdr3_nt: TGTGCCAGCAGTGAGGACAGGGGATATGGCTACACCTTC
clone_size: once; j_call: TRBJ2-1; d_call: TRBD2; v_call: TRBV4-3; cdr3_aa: CASSSWTSGGGNEQFF; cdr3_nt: TGCGCCAGCAGCTCCTGGACTAGCGGGGGGGGGAATGAGCAGTTCTTC
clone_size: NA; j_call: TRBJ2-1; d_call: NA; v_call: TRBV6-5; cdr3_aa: CASSDSPSSYNEQFF; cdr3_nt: TGTGCCAGCAGTGACTCCCCGAGCTCCTACAATGAGCAGTTCTTC
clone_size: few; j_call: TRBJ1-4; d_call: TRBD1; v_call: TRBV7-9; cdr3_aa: CASSPDRATNEKLFF; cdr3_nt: TGTGCCAGCAGCCCCGACAGGGCAACTAATGAAAAACTGTTTTTT
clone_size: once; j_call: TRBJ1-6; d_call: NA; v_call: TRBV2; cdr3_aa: CAIQKGSSPLHF; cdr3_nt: TGTGCCATCCAGAAAGGGAGCTCACCCCTCCACTTT
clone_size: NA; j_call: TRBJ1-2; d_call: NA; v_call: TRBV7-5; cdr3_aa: CVRSPKGGQGVSEDGYTF; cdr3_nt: TGTGTCAGAAGCCCCAAGGGGGGACAGGGGGTTTCGGAGGATGGCTACACCTTC
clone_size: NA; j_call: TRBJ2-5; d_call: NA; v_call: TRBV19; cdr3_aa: CASSIGAGVTQETQYF; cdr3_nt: TGTGCCAGTAGTATTGGGGCAGGGGTGACGCAAGAGACCCAGTACTTC
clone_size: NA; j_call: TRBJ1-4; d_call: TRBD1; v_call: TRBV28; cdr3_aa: CASVAGGLEKLFF; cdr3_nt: TGTGCCAGCGTGGCAGGGGGCCTTGAAAAACTGTTTTTT
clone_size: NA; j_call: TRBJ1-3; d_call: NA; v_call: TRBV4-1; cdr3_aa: CASSQEIELETASYYAGNTIYF; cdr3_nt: TGCGCCAGCAGCCAAGAAATTGAACTGGAGACAGCCTCTTATTACGCTGGAAACACCATATATTTT
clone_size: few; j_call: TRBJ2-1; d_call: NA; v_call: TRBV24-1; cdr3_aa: CATSELTDNEQFF; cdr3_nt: TGTGCCACCAGTGAACTGACAGACAATGAGCAGTTCTTC
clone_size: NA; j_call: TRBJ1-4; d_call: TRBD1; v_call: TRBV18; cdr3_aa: CARPTGGNGKLFF; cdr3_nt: TGTGCCAGACCGACAGGGGGCAACGGAAAACTGTTTTTT
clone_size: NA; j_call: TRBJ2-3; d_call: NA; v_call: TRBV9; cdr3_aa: CASSYTTSSTDTQYF; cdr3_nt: TGTGCCAGCAGCTATACTACCTCTAGCACAGATACGCAGTATTTT
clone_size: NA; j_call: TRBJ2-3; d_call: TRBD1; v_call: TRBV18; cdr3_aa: CASSPRTGEDTDTQYF; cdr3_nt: TGTGCCAGCTCACCCCGGACAGGGGAGGACACAGATACGCAGTATTTT
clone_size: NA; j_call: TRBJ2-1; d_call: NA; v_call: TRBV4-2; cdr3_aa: CASSQGQEASNEQFF; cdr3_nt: TGTGCCAGCAGCCAAGGGCAGGAGGCTAGCAATGAGCAGTTCTTC
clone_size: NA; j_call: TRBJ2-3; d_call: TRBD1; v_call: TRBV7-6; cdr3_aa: CASSGTGQAADTQYF; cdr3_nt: TGTGCCAGCAGCGGAACCGGACAGGCGGCAGATACGCAGTATTTT
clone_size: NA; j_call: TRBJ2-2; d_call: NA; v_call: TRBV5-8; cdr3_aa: CASSPEDITGELFF; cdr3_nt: TGTGCCAGCAGCCCAGAGGACATCACCGGGGAGCTGTTTTTT
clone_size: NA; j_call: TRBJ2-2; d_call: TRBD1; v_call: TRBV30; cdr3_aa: CAWSPAGGGGELFF; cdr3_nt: TGTGCCTGGAGCCCTGCAGGGGGCGGCGGGGAGCTGTTTTTT
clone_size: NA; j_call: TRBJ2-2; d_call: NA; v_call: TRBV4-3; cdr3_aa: CASSQSSGISYTGELFF; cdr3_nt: TGCGCCAGCAGCCAAAGTTCGGGGATTTCGTACACCGGGGAGCTGTTTTTT
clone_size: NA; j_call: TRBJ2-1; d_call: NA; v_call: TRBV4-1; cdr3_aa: CASSQGIAFRLYNEQFF; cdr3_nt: TGCGCCAGCAGCCAAGGTATAGCCTTCAGATTATACAATGAGCAGTTCTTC
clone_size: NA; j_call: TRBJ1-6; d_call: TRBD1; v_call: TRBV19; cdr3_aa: CASNPGTGYSPLHF; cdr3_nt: TGTGCCAGTAATCCCGGGACAGGGTATTCACCCCTCCACTTT
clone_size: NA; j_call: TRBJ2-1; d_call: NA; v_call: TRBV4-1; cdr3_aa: CASSQGLDSSYNEQFF; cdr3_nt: TGCGCCAGCAGCCAAGGCCTCGATAGCTCCTACAATGAGCAGTTCTTC
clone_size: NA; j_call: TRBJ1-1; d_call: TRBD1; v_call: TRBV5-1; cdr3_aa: CASSIGQGATEAFF; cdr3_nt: TGCGCCAGCAGCATTGGACAGGGTGCCACTGAAGCTTTCTTT
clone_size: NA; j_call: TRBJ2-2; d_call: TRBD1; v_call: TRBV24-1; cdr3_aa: CATSDPGTGVGELFF; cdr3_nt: TGTGCCACCAGTGATCCTGGGACAGGCGTCGGGGAGCTGTTTTTT
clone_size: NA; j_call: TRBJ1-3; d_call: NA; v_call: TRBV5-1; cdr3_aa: CASSSYSGNTIYF; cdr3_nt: TGCGCCAGCAGCTCGTACTCTGGAAACACCATATATTTT
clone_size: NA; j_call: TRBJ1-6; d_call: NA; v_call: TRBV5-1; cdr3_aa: CASRQGNGPLHF; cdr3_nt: TGCGCCAGCAGACAGGGCAACGGACCCCTCCACTTT
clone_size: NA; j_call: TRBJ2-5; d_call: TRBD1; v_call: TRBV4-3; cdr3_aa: CASSQIWTGEMEETQYF; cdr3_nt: TGCGCCAGCAGCCAAATTTGGACAGGGGAAATGGAAGAGACCCAGTACTTC
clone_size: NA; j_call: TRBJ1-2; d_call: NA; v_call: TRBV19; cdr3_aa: CASSMEGGGGNYGYTF; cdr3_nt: TGTGCCAGTAGTATGGAAGGCGGTGGAGGAAACTATGGCTACACCTTC
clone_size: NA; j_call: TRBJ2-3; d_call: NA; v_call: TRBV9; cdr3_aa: CASSVGLLYTDTQYF; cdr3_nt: TGTGCCAGCAGCGTAGGACTTCTATACACAGATACGCAGTATTTT
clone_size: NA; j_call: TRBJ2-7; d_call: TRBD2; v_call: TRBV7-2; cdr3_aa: CASSLATSGIFSYEQYF; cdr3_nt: TGTGCCAGCAGCTTAGCGACTAGCGGGATTTTCTCCTACGAGCAGTACTTC
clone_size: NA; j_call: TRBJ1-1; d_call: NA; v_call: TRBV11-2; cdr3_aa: CASRLGGGAFF; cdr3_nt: TGTGCCAGCAGATTAGGAGGGGGAGCTTTCTTT
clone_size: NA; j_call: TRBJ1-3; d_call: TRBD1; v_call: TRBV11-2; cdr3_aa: CASSFVQGAGNTIYF; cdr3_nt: TGTGCCAGCAGCTTCGTACAGGGGGCAGGAAACACCATATATTTT
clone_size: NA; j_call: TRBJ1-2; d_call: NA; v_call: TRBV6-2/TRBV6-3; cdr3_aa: CASSYWGDLGGYTF; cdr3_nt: TGTGCCAGCAGTTATTGGGGGGATCTTGGAGGCTACACCTTC
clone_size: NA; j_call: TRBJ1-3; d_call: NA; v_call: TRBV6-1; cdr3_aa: CASSEIGGNGNTIYF; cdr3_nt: TGTGCCAGCAGTGAAATAGGAGGGAATGGAAACACCATATATTTT
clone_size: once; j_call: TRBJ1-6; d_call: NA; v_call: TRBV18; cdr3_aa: CASSPTGYNSPLHF; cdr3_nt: TGTGCCAGCTCACCTACAGGTTATAATTCACCCCTCCACTTT
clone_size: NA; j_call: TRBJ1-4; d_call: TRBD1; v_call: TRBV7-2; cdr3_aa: CASSLDRGHEKLFF; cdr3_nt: TGTGCCAGCAGTCTCGACAGGGGGCACGAAAAACTGTTTTTT
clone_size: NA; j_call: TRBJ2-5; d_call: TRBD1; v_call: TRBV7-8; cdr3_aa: CASSPGGPRETQYF; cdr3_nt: TGTGCCAGCAGCCCAGGGGGACCTAGGGAGACCCAGTACTTC
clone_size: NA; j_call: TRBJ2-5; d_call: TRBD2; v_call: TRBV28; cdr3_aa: CASSLMGEGRKTQYF; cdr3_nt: TGTGCCAGCAGTTTAATGGGGGAGGGGAGAAAGACCCAGTACTTC